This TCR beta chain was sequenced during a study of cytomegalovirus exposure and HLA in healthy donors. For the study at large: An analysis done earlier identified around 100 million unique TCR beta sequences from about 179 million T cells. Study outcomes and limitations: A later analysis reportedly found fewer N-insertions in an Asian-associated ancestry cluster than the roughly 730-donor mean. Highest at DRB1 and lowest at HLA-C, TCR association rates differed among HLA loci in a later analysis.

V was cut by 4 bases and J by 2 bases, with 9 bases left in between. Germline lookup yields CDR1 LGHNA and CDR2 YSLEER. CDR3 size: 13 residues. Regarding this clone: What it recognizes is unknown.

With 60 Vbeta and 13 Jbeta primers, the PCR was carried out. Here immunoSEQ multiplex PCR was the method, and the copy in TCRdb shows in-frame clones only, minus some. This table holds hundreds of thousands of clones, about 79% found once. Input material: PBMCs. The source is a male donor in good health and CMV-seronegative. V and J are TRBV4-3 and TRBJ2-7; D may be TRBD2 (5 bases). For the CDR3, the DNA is TGCGCCAGCAGCCGGACGAGGGCCTACGAGCAGTACTTC. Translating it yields CASSRTRAYEQYF.